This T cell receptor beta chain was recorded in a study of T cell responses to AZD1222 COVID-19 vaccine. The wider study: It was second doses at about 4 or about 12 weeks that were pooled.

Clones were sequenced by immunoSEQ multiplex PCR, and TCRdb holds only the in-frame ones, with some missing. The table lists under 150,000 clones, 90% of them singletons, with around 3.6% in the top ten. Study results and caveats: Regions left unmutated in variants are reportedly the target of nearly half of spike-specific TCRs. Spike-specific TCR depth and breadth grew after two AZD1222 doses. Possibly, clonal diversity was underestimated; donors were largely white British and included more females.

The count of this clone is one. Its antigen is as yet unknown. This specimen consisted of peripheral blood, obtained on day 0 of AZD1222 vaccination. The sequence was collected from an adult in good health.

The CDR3 loop is CASRWTHQETQYF. CDR3 nucleotides: TGTGCCAGCAGGTGGACCCACCAAGAGACCCAGTACTTC. The rearrangement joins TRBV6-5 to TRBJ2-5; D remains unclear. V lost 6 bases, J lost 0 bases, and 8 bases lay in between. Per the germline V gene, CDR1 is MNHEY and CDR2 is SVGAGI. The CDR3 contains 13 residues.